This T cell receptor (beta chain) was captured in a study of T-cell memory formation after mild COVID-19. Concerning this clonotype itself: Antigen: not known.

Whole-study results and caveats: Some responding clones appeared in pre-infection memory, suggesting cross-reactive memory joined.

The junction had 5 bases not matched to a gene; V was cut back by 2 bases and J by 8 bases. The CDR3 has 15 residues. The germline V gene encodes CDR1 MNHEY and CDR2 SVGAGI. TCRdb reprocessed the 5' RACE reads via MiXCR and lists one record per CDR3 protein. The sample shows about 360,000 distinct CDR3 sequences, 13% of them seen only once. This TCR derives from a man younger than 35 who had mild COVID-19 (a few samples of this study predate the infection). Cell type and time point are not known. J is TRBJ1-6 and V is TRBV6-5; TRBD1 aligns across 8 bases. The sample was PBMCs or a T cell subset sorted from them (not recorded which). The DNA for the CDR3 is TGTGCCAGCAGTTACGGGGACAGGATGCATTCACCCCTCCACTTT. Translating it yields CASSYGDRMHSPLHF.